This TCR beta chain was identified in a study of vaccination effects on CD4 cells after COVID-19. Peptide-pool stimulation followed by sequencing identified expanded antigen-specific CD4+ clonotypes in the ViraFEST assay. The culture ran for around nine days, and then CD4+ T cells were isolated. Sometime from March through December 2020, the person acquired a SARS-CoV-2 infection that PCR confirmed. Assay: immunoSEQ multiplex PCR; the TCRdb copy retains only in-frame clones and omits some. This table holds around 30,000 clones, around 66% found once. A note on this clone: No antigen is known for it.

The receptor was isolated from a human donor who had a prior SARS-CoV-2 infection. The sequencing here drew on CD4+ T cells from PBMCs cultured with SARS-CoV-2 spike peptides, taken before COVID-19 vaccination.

CDR3 region: CASTGTGGANEQFF. The CDR3 coding sequence is TGTGCCAGCACGGGGACAGGGGGCGCGAATGAGCAGTTCTTC. The chain couples TRBV7-9 to TRBJ2-1; the match to TRBD1 covers 12 bases. The germline V gene encodes CDR1 SEHNR and CDR2 FQNEAQ (reference sequence). V gave up 7 bases and J gave up 7 bases; unmatched junction bases: 5. This CDR3 comprises 14 residues. The variable domain in full, completed from reference TRBV7-9 and TRBJ2-1, reads DTGVSQNPRHKITKRGQNVTFRCDPISEHNRLYWYRQTLGQGPEFLTYFQNEAQLEKSRLLSDRFSAERPKGSFSTLEIQRTEQGDSAMYLCASTGTGGANEQFFGPGTRLTVL.